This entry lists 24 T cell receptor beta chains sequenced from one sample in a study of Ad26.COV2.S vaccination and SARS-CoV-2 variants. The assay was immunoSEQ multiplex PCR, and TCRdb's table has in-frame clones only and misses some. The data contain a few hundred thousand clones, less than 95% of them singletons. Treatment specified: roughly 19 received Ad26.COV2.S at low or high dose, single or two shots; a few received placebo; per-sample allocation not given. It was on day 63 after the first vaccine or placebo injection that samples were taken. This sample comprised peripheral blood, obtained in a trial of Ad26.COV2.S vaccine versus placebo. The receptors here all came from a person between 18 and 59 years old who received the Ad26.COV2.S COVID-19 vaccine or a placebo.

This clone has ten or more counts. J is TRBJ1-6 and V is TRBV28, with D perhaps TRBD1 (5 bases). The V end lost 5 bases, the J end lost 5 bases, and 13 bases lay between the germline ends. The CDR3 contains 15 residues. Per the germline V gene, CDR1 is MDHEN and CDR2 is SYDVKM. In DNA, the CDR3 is TGTGCCAGCAGTGGAGGGGAATTTGATAATTCACCCCTCCACTTT. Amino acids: CASSGGEFDNSPLHF.

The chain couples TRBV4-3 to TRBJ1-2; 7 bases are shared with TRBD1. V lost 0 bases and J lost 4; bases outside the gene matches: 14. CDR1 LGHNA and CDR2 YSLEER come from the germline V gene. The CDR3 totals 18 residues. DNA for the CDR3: TGCGCCAGCAGCCAAGACTTCGGAGGGACAGCGGGGTCCTATGGCTACACCTTC. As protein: CASSQDFGGTAGSYGYTF.

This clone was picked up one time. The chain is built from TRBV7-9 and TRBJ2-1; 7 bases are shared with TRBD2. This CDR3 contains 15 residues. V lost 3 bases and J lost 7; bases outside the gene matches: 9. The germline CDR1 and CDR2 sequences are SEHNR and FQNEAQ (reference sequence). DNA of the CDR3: TGTGCCAGCAGCTTCGGGCGGGAGTCGGGTAATGAGCAGTTCTTC. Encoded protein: CASSFGRESGNEQFF.

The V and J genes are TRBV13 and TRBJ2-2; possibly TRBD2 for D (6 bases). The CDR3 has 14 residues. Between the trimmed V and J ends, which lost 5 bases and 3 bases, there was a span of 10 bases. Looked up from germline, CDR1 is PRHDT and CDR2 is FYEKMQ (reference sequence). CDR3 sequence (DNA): TGTGCCAGCAGCGCCGGGACTTACACCGGGGAGCTGTTTTTT. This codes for CASSAGTYTGELFF.

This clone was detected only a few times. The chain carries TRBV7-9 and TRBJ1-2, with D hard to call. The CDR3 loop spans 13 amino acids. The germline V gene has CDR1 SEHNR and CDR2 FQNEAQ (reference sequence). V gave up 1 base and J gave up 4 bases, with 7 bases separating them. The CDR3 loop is CASSLGQPYGYTF. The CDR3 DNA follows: TGTGCCAGCAGCTTAGGTCAGCCCTATGGCTACACCTTC.

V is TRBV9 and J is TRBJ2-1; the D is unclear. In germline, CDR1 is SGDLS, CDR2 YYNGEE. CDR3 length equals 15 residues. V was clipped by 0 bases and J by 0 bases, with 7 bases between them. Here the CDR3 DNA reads TGTGCCAGCAGCGTAGAGTTGAGCTCCTACAATGAGCAGTTCTTC. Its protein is CASSVELSSYNEQFF.

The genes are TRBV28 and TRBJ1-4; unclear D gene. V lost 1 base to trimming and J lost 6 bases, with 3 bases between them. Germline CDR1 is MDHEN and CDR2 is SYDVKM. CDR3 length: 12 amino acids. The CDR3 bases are TGTGCCAGCAGTTTATCGGATGAAAAACTGTTTTTT. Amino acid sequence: CASSLSDEKLFF.

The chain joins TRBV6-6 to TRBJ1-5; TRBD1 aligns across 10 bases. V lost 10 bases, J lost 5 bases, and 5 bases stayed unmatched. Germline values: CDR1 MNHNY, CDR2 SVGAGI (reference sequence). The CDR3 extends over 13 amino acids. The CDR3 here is CATTGTGDQPQHF. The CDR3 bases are TGTGCCACCACAGGGACAGGGGATCAGCCCCAGCATTTT.

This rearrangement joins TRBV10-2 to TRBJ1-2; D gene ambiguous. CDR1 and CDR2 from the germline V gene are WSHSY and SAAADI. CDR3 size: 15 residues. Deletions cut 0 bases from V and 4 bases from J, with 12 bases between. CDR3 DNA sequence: TGCGCCAGCAGTGAGTCGTGGAACGATCTCTATGGCTACACCTTC. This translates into CASSESWNDLYGYTF.

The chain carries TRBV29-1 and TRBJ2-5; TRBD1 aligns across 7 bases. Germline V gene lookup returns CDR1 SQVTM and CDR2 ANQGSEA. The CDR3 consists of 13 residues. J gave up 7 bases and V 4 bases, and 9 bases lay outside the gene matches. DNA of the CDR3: TGCAGCGTTGGGACAGGCGGCCAGGGGACCCAGTACTTC. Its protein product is CSVGTGGQGTQYF.

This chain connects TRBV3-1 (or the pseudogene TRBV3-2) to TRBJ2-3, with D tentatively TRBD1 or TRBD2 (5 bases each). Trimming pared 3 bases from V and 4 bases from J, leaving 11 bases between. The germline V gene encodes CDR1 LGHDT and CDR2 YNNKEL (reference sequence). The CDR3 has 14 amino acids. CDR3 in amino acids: CASSQGVLADTQYF. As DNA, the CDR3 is TGTGCCAGCAGCCAGGGGGTATTGGCAGATACGCAGTATTTT.

CDR3 bases: TGTGCCAGCAGCCAAGTCTTGGACGAGCAGTACTTC. Its protein product is CASSQVLDEQYF. The J gene is TRBJ2-7, the V gene TRBV14, with no clear D. The CDR3 has 12 amino acids. Germline CDR1 reads SGHDN; CDR2 reads FVKESK. V was clipped by 1 base and J by 5 bases, with 6 bases between them.

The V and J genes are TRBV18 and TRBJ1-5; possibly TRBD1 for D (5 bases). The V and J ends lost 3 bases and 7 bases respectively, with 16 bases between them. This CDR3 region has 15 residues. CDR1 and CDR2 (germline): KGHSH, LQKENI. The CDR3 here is CASSPTQGGLQPQHF. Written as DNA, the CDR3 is TGTGCCAGCTCACCGACCCAGGGCGGTTTACAGCCCCAGCATTTT.

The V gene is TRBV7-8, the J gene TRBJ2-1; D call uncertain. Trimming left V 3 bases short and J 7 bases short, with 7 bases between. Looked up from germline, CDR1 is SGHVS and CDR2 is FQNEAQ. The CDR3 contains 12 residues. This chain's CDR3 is CASSFRLNEQFF. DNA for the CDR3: TGTGCCAGCAGCTTCCGACTGAATGAGCAGTTCTTC. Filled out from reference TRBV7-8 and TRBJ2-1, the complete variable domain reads GAGVSQSPRYKVAKRGQDVALRCDPISGHVSLFWYQQALGQGPEFLTYFQNEAQLDKSGLPSDRFFAERPEGSVSTLKIQRTQQEDSAVYLCASSFRLNEQFFGPGTRLTVL.

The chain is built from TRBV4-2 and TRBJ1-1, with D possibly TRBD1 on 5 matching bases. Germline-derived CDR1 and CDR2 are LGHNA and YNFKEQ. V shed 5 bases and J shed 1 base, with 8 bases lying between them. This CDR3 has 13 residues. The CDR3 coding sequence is TGTGCCAGCAGCGGGGGGGGGAACACTGAAGCTTTCTTT. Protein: CASSGGGNTEAFF.

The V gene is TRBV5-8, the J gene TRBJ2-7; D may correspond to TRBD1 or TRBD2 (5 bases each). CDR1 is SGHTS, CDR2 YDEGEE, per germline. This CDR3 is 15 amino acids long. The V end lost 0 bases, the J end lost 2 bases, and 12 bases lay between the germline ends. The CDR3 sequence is CASSLGGGRTYEQYF. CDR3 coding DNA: TGTGCCAGCAGCTTGGGTGGGGGAAGGACCTACGAGCAGTACTTC.

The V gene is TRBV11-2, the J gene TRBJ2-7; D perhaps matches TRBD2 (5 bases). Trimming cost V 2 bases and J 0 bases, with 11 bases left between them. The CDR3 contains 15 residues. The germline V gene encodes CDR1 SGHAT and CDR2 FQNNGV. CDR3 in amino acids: CASSLRGRGSYEQYF. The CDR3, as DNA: TGTGCCAGCAGCTTACGAGGGAGAGGCTCCTACGAGCAGTACTTC.

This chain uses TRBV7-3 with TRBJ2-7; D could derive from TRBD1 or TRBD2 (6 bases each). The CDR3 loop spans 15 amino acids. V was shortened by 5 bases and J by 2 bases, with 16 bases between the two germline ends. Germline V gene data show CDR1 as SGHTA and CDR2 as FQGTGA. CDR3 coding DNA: TGTGCCAGCAGCCCTCAAGGGGGAGGTCCCTACGAGCAGTACTTC. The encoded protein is CASSPQGGGPYEQYF. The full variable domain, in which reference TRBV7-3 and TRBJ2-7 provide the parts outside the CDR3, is GAGVSQTPSNKVTEKGKYVELRCDPISGHTALYWYRQSLGQGPEFLIYFQGTGAADDSGLPNDRFFAVRPEGSVSTLKIQRTERGDSAVYLCASSPQGGGPYEQYFGPGTRLTVT.

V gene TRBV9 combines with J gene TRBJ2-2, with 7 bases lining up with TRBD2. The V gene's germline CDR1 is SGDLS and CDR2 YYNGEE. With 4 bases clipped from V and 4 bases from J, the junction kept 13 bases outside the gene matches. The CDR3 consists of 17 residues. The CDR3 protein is CASSPEGLAAPTGELFF. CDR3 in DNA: TGTGCCAGCAGCCCCGAGGGTCTAGCGGCGCCCACCGGGGAGCTGTTTTTT.

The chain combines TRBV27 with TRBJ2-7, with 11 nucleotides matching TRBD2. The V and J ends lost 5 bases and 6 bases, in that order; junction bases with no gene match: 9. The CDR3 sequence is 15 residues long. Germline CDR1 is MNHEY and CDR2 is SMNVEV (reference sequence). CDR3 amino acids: CASSPPGLAVGEQYF. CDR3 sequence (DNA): TGTGCCAGCAGTCCCCCGGGACTAGCGGTAGGCGAGCAGTACTTC.

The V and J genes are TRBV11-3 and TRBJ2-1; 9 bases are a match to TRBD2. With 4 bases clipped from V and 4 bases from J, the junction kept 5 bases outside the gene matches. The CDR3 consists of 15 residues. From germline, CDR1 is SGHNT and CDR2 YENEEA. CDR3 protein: CASSYRLADYNEQFF. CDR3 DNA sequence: TGTGCCAGCAGCTACCGACTAGCGGATTACAATGAGCAGTTCTTC.

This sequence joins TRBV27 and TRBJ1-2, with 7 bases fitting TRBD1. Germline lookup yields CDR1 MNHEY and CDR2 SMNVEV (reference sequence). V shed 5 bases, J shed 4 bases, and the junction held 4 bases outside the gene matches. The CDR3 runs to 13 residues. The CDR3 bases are TGTGCCAGCAGTACGGACAGGAGCTATGGCTACACCTTC. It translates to CASSTDRSYGYTF.

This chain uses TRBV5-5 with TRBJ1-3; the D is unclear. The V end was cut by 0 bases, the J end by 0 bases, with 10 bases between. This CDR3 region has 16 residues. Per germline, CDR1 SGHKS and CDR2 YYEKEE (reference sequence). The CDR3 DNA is TGTGCCAGCAGCTTGGCCAATCGTTTCTCTGGAAACACCATATATTTT. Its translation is CASSLANRFSGNTIYF.

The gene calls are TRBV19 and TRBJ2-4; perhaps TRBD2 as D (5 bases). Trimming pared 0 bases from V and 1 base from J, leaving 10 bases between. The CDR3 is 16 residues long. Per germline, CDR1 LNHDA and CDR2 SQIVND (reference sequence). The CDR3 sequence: CASSIEAPGAKNIQYF. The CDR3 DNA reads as TGTGCCAGTAGTATAGAGGCACCGGGGGCCAAAAACATTCAGTACTTC. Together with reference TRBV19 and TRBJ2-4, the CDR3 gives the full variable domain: DGGITQSPKYLFRKEGQNVTLSCEQNLNHDAMYWYRQDPGQGLRLIYYSQIVNDFQKGDIAEGYSVSREKKESFPLTVTSAQKNPTAFYLCASSIEAPGAKNIQYFGAGTRLSVL.